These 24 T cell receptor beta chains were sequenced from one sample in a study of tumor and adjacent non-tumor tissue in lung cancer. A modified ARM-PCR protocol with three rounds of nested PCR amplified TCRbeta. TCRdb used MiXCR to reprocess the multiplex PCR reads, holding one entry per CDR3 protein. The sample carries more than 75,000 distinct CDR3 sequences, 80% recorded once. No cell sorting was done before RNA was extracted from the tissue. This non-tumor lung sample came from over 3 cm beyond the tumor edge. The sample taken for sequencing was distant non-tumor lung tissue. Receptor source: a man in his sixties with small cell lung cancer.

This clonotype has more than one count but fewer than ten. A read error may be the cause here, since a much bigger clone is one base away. This CDR3 reads CASSLARFNEQFF. The CDR3 DNA reads TGTGCCAGCAGTTTAGCTAGATTCAATGAGCAGTTCTTC. V and J are TRBV12-3 or TRBV12-4 and TRBJ2-1; D unresolved. CDR3 length: 13 residues. The ends were cut back, 0 bases at V and 6 bases at J, with 6 bases in the middle.

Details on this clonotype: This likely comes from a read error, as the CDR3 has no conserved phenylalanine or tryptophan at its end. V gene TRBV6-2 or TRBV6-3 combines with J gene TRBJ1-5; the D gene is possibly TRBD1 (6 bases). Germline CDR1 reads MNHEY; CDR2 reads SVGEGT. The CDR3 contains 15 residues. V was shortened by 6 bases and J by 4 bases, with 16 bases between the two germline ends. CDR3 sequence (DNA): TGTGCCAGCAGCGGGCCCGGACAGAGGAATCAGCCCCAGCATTTA. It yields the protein CASSGPGQRNQPQHL.

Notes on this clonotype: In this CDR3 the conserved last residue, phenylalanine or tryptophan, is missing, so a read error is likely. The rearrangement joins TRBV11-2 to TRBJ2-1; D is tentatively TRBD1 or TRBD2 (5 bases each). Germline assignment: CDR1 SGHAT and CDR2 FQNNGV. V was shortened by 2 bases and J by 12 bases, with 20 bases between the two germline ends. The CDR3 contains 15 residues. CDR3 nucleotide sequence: TGTGCCAGCAGCTTACTGGGGCGGGTTCACGGTGTGCAGTTCCTC. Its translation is CASSLLGRVHGVQFL.

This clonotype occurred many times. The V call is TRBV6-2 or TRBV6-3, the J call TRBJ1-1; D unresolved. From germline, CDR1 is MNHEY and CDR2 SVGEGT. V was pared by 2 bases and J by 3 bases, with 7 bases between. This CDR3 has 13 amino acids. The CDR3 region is CASSYRPHTEAFF. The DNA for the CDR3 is TGTGCCAGCAGTTACCGGCCACACACTGAAGCTTTCTTT.

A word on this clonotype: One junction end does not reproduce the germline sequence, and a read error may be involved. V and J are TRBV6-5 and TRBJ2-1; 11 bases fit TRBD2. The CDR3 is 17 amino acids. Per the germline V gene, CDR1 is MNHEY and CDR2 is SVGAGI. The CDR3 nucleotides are TGTGCCAGCCGAACCCTTAGCGGGAGGGCCGGCTACGATGAACAGTTCTTC. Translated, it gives CASRTLSGRAGYDEQFF.

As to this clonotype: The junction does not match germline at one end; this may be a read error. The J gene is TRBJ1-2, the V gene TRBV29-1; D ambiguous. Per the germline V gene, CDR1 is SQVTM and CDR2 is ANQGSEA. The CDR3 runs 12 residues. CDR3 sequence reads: CSVERVHYGYTF. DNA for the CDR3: TGTAGCGTTGAAAGGGTGCACTATGGCTACACCTTC.

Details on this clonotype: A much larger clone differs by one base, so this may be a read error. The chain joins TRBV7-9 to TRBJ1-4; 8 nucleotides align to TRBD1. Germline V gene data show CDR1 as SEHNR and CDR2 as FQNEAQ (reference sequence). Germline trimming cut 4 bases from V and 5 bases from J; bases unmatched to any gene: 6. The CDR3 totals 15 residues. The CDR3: CASSSDRGLNEKLFF. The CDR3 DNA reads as TGTGCCAGCAGCTCCGACAGGGGCCTAAATGAAAAACTGTTTTTT.

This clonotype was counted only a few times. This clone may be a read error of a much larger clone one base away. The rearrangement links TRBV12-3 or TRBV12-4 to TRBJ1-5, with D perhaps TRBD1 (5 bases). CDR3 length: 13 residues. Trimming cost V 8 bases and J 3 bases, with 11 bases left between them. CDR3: CASGGRINQPQHF. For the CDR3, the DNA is TGTGCCAGCGGGGGACGGATCAATCAGCCCCAGCATTTT.

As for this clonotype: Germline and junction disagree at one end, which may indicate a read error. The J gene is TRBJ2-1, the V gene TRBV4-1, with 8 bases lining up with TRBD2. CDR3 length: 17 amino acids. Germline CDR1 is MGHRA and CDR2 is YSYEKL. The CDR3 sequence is CTSSQEASGSSYNEQFF. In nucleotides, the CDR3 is TGCACCAGCAGCCAAGAGGCCAGCGGGAGTTCCTACAATGAGCAGTTCTTC.

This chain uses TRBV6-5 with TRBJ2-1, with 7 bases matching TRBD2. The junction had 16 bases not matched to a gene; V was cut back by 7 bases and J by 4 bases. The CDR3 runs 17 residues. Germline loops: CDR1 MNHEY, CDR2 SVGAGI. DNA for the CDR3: TGTGCCAGCAATTGCTCGATCTGGGGACTAACGTACAATGAGCAGTTCTTC. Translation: CASNCSIWGLTYNEQFF.

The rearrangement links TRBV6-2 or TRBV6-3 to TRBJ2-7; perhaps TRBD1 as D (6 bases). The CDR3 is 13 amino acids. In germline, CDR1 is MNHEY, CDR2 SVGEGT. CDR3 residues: CASGLDSSYERYV. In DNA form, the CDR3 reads TGTGCCAGCGGCCTGGACAGCTCCTACGAGCGGTACGTC.

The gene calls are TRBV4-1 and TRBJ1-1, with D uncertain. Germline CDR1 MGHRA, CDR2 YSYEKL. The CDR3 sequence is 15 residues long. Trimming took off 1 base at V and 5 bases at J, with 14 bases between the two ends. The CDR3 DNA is TGCGCCAGCAGCCAAGTGCTACAGCGGGAGACTGAAGCTTTCTTT. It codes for CASSQVLQRETEAFF.

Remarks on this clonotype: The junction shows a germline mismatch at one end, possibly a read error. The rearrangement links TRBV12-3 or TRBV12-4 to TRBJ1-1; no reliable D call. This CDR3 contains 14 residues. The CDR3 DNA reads TGTTCCAGCAGTTTCGTAGGTGCAGGCACTGAAGCTTTCTTT. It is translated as CSSSFVGAGTEAFF.

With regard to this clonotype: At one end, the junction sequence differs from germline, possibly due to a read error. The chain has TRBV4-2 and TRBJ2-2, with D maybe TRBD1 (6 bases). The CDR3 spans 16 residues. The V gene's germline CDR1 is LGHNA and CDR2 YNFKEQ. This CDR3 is CASNQDLGANTGELFF. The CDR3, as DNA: TGTGCTAGCAACCAAGATCTGGGGGCCAACACCGGGGAGCTATTTTTT.

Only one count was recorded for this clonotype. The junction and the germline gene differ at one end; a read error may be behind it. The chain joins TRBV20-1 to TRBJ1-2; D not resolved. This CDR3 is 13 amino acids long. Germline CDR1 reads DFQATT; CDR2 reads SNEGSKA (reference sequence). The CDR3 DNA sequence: TGCAGTGCTAGAGATCGGGTTGCCAATGGTTACACCTTC. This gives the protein CSARDRVANGYTF.

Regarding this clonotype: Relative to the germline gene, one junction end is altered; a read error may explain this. Here the CDR3 reads CVSSLSGRAANKQFF. The CDR3 region has the DNA TGTGTTAGCAGCTTGAGCGGGAGGGCCGCCAATAAGCAGTTCTTC. The chain combines TRBV5-6 with TRBJ2-1; 10 bases line up with TRBD2. CDR3 length: 15 residues. Germline V gene data show CDR1 as SGHDT and CDR2 as YYEEEE.

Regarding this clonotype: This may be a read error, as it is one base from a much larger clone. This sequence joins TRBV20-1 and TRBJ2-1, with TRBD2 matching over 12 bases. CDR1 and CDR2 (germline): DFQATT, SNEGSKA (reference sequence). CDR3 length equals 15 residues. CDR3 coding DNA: TGCGGTGCTACTTCGGCTAGCGGGAGGGTCCATGAGCAGTTCTTC. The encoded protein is CGATSASGRVHEQFF.

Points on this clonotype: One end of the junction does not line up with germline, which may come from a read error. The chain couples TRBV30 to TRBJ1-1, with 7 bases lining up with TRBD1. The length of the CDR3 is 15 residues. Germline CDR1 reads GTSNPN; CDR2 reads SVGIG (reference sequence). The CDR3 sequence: CAWSPNDQGDTEAFF. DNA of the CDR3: TGCGCCTGGAGCCCCAACGATCAGGGGGACACTGAAGCTTTCTTT.

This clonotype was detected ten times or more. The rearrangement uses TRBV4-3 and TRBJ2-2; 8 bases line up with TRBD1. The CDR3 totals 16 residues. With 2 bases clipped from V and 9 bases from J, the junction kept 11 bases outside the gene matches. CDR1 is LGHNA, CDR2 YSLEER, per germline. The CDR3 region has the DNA TGCGCCAGCAGCCAAACCGGGACAGGTACTTGGCGGGAGCTGTTTTTT. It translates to CASSQTGTGTWRELFF.

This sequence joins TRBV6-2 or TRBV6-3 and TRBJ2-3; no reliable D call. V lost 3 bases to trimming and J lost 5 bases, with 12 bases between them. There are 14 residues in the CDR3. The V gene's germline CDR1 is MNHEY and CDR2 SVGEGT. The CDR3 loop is CASSYEAAIDTQYF. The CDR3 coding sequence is TGTGCCAGCAGTTATGAGGCAGCCATAGATACGCAGTATTTT.

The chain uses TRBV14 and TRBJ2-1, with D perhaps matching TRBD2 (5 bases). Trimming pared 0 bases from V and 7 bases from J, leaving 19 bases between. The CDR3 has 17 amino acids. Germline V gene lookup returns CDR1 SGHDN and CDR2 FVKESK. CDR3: CASSQDLRLSGYNEQFF. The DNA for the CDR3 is TGTGCCAGCAGCCAAGATCTTCGACTATCGGGATATAATGAGCAGTTCTTC. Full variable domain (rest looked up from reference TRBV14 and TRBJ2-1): EAGVTQFPSHSVIEKGQTVTLRCDPISGHDNLYWYRRVMGKEIKFLLHFVKESKQDESGMPNNRFLAERTGGTYSTLKVQPAELEDSGVYFCASSQDLRLSGYNEQFFGPGTRLTVL.

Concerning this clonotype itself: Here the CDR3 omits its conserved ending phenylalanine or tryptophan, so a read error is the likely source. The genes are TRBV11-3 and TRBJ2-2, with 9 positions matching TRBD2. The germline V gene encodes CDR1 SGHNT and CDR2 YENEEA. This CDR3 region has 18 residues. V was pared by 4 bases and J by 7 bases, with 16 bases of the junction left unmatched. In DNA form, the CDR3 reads TGTGCCAGCAGCTCACGGGGAGCGGGAGGCTACAGAGACGGGGAGCTGTTTCTT. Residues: CASSSRGAGGYRDGELFL.

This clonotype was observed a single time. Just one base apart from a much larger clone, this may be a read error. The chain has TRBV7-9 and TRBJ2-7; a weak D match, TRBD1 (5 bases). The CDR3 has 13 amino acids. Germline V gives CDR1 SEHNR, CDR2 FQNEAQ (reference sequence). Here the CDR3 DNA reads TGTGCCAACAGCTCCTTAGACAGTTACGAGCAGTACTTC. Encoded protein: CANSSLDSYEQYF.

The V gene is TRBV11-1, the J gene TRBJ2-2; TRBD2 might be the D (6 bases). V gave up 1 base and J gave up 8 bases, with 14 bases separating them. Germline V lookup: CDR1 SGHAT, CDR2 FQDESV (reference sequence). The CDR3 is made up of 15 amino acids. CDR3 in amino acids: CASSLGGKSTGELFF. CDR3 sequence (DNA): TGTGCCAGCAGCTTAGGCGGGAAAAGCACTGGGGAGCTGTTTTTT.